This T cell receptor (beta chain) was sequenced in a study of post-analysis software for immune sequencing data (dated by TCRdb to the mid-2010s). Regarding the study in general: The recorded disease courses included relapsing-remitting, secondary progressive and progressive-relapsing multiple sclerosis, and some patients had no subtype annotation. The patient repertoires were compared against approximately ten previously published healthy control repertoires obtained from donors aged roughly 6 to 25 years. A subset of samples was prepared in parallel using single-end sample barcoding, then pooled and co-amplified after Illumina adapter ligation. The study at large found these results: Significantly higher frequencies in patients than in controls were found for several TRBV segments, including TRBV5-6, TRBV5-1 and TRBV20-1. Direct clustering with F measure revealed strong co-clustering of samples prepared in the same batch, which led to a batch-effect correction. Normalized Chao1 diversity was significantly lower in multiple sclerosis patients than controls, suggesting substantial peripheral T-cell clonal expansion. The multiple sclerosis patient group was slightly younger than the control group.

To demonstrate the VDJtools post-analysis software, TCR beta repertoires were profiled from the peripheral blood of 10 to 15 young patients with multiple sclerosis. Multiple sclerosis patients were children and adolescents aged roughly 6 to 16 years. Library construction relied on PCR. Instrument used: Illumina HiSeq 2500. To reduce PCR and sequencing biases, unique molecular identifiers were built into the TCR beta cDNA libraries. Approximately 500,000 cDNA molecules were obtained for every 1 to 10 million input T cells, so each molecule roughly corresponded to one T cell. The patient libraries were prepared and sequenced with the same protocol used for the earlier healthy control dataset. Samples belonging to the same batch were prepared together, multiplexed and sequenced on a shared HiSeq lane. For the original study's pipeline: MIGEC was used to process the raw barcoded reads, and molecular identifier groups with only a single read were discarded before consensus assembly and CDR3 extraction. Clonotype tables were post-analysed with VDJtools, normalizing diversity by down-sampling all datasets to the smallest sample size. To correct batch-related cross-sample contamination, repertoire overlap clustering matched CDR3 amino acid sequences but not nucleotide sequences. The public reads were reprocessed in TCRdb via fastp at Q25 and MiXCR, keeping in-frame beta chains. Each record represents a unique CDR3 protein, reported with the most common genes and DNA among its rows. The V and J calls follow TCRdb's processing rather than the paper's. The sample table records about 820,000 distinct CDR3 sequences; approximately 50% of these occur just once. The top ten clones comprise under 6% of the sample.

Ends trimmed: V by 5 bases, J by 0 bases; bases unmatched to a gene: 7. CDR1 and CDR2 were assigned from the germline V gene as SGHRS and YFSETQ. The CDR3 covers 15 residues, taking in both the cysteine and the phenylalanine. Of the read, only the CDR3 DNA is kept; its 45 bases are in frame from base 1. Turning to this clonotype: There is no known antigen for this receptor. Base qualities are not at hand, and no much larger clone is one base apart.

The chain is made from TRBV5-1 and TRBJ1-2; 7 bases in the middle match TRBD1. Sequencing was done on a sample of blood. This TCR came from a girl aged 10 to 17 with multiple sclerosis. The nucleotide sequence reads TGCGCCAGCAGACAGGGGAAGAGGGCTAACTATGGCTACACCTTC. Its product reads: CASRQGKRANYGYTF.